The 24 T cell receptor beta chains below were found in one sample sequenced in a study of PD-1 blockade in mismatch repair-deficient tumors. Using immunoSEQ multiplex PCR, the repertoire was profiled, and TCRdb retains in-frame clones only, with some absent. The sample contains 90,000 to 130,000 clones, about 80% of which appear only once. The sample was peripheral blood, taken just over 59 weeks after starting pembrolizumab. These receptors were collected from an adult with mismatch repair-deficient cancer.

The chain employs TRBV27 and TRBJ1-1, with D possibly matching TRBD1 (5 bases). Germline lookup yields CDR1 MNHEY and CDR2 SMNVEV (reference sequence). Trimming removed 4 bases at V and 5 bases at J, with 17 bases between. CDR3 length equals 15 residues. CDR3 nucleotide sequence: TGTGCCAGCAGTTCTCTCGGCCCCAAGGGGACTGAAGCTTTCTTT. It codes for CASSSLGPKGTEAFF.

CDR3 nucleotides: TGTGCCAGCAGTTCTCCGGGACTAGCGGGAGAGGGAGATACGCAGTATTTT. It encodes CASSSPGLAGEGDTQYF. The chain uses TRBV28 and TRBJ2-3; 14 bases are a match to TRBD2. Trimming removed 4 bases from V and 5 bases from J; junction bases left unmatched: 8. Looked up from germline, CDR1 is MDHEN and CDR2 is SYDVKM. This CDR3 has 17 amino acids.

The chain combines TRBV18 with TRBJ2-1; perhaps D is TRBD1 or TRBD2 (5 bases each). CDR1 KGHSH and CDR2 LQKENI come from the germline V gene. The CDR3 covers 13 residues. V dropped 5 bases and J dropped 5 bases, with 10 bases sitting between them. The DNA for the CDR3 is TGTGCCAGCTCAATGGGACGGGACAATGAGCAGTTCTTC. Amino acid sequence: CASSMGRDNEQFF.

CDR3 region: CASGEGAYEQYF. CDR3 sequence (DNA): TGCGCCAGCGGGGAGGGGGCCTACGAGCAGTACTTC. V usage is TRBV5-1 and J usage is TRBJ2-7; D is perhaps TRBD2 (7 bases). V dropped 7 bases and J dropped 2 bases, with 10 bases sitting between them. In germline, CDR1 is SGHRS, CDR2 YFSETQ. This CDR3 is 12 amino acids long.

The J gene is TRBJ1-5, the V gene TRBV29-1; D unresolved. Per germline, CDR1 SQVTM and CDR2 ANQGSEA. The CDR3 sequence is 14 residues long. The V gene lost 7 bases and the J gene lost 3 bases, with 16 bases spanning the gap. The CDR3 DNA reads TGCAGCGCTCGGGAAGGGTTTTACAATCAGCCCCAGCATTTT. Amino acid sequence: CSAREGFYNQPQHF.

This sequence joins TRBV5-8 and TRBJ1-2; a weak D match, TRBD1 (5 bases). Germline assignment: CDR1 SGHTS and CDR2 YDEGEE. V was cut by 1 base and J by 6 bases, with 13 bases left in between. The CDR3 consists of 14 residues. The CDR3 nucleotides are TGTGCCAGCAGCTTGTTGCAGGGCCGCCATGGCTACACCTTC. It specifies CASSLLQGRHGYTF.

CDR3 bases: TGTGCCAGCAGCTTGGGAGCATTTGGGGAAACTAATGAAAAACTGTTTTTT. Its protein is CASSLGAFGETNEKLFF. This chain joins TRBV13 and TRBJ1-4; the D is unclear. V lost 3 bases to trimming and J lost 1 base, with 15 bases between them. Germline V gene lookup returns CDR1 PRHDT and CDR2 FYEKMQ (reference sequence). The CDR3 covers 17 residues. Using reference TRBV13 and TRBJ1-4 for the parts outside the CDR3, the full variable domain is AAGVIQSPRHLIKEKRETATLKCYPIPRHDTVYWYQQGPGQDPQFLISFYEKMQSDKGSIPDRFSAQQFSDYHSELNMSSLELGDSALYFCASSLGAFGETNEKLFFGSGTQLSVL.

The V and J genes are TRBV27 and TRBJ1-1; D is uncertain. The CDR3 is made up of 14 amino acids. CDR1 and CDR2 from the germline V gene are MNHEY and SMNVEV (reference sequence). Trimming took 7 bases from V and 12 from J, leaving 24 bases between them. CDR3 amino acids: CASNENPPRSVTFF. In DNA, the CDR3 is TGTGCCAGCAACGAGAACCCCCCTCGGTCGGTAACTTTCTTT.

This chain connects TRBV10-3 to TRBJ2-7, with 8 positions matching TRBD2. The ends lost 5 bases at V and 4 bases at J; junction bases unmatched: 7. The CDR3 covers 14 residues. Germline V gene sequence: CDR1 ENHRY, CDR2 SYGVKD. The CDR3 region has the DNA TGTGCCATCAGTAGGGGGGAGCGGGGGTACGAGCAGTACTTC. Its translation: CAISRGERGYEQYF.

The V call is TRBV7-5, the J call TRBJ2-5. TRBV7-5 is deemed a pseudogene. There are 15 residues in the CDR3. The CDR3 loop reads CARPRTEKYQETQYF. The CDR3 DNA is TGTGCCAGACCTAGGACGGAGAAGTACCAAGAGACCCAGTACTTC.

This clone occurred a few times. The V gene is TRBV2, the J gene TRBJ1-1; D is uncertain. The germline gives CDR1 SNHLY, CDR2 FYNNEI. V lost 7 bases, J lost 5 bases, and 8 bases lay in between. The CDR3 extends over 11 amino acids. The CDR3 DNA reads TGTGCCAGCAAACGGGAAACTGAAGCTTTCTTT. Protein sequence: CASKRETEAFF.

The chain has TRBV2 and TRBJ2-7, with 8 bases that match TRBD1. The CDR3 has 15 residues. Losses at the gene ends were 0 bases for V and 4 bases for J; bases not matched to a gene: 5. Germline CDR1 reads SNHLY; CDR2 reads FYNNEI. The CDR3 sequence is CASSEARTGIYEQYF. The CDR3 nucleotides read TGTGCCAGCAGTGAAGCGAGGACAGGGATTTACGAGCAGTACTTC.

This clone was counted between two and nine times. V and J are TRBV19 and TRBJ2-1; 9 bases agree with TRBD2. Germline values: CDR1 LNHDA, CDR2 SQIVND (reference sequence). The CDR3 loop spans 15 amino acids. The V segment lost 6 bases and the J segment 9 bases; nucleotides outside the gene matches: 12. For the CDR3, the DNA is TGTGCCAGTAGGCTCTTAGGACTAGCGTCCGCTGAGCAGTTCTTC. Its protein is CASRLLGLASAEQFF.

In its sample, this clone was seen a few times. The chain couples TRBV5-8 to TRBJ2-7, with 8 bases aligning to TRBD1. CDR1 and CDR2 from the germline V gene are SGHTS and YDEGEE. The CDR3 is 16 residues long. Trimming removed 4 bases from V and 5 bases from J; junction bases left unmatched: 14. The CDR3 loop is CASSPSPGTGKNEQYF. The CDR3, as DNA: TGTGCCAGCAGCCCGTCGCCCGGGACAGGCAAGAACGAGCAGTACTTC.

This chain uses TRBV6-1 with TRBJ1-1, with a weak D call TRBD1 (5 bases). CDR1 is MNHNS, CDR2 SASEGT, per germline. The CDR3 spans 14 residues. Trimming stripped 8 bases from V and 2 bases from J, with 15 bases between. CDR3 bases: TGTGCCAGCTCTCGGGGGGTATCCAACACTGAAGCTTTCTTT. This codes for CASSRGVSNTEAFF.

The V call is TRBV7-3, the J call TRBJ2-6; D not resolved. The CDR3 consists of 17 residues. The germline V gene encodes CDR1 SGHTA and CDR2 FQGTGA. Deletions cut 0 bases from V and 0 bases from J, with 9 bases between. CDR3 DNA sequence: TGTGCCAGCAGCTTAACCCCAATAGGCTCTGGGGCCAACGTCCTGACTTTC. Encoded protein: CASSLTPIGSGANVLTF.

Here the CDR3 DNA reads TGTGCCAGCAGTCGGACCGTGAACACTGAAGCTTTCTTT. It encodes CASSRTVNTEAFF. This chain links TRBV6-6 with TRBJ1-1; D unresolved. Trimming pared 5 bases from V and 0 bases from J, leaving 7 bases between. The CDR3 loop spans 13 amino acids. The germline V gene encodes CDR1 MNHNY and CDR2 SVGAGI (reference sequence).

This clone has only a few counts. The chain has TRBV14 and TRBJ2-7, with unresolved D. V gave up 4 bases and J gave up 0 bases, with 7 bases separating them. The CDR3 covers 13 residues. Germline CDR1 is SGHDN and CDR2 is FVKESK. The CDR3: CASSPTNSYEQYF. CDR3 sequence (DNA): TGTGCCAGCAGCCCGACGAACTCCTACGAGCAGTACTTC.

The V gene is TRBV19, the J gene TRBJ2-4; perhaps TRBD2 as D (6 bases). This CDR3 region has 14 residues. Germline loops: CDR1 LNHDA, CDR2 SQIVND (reference sequence). The V end was cut by 4 bases, the J end by 5 bases, with 12 bases between. The CDR3 sequence is CASSTPGLENIQYF. Written as DNA, the CDR3 is TGTGCCAGTAGTACACCGGGACTCGAAAACATTCAGTACTTC.

The chain is built from TRBV5-6 and TRBJ2-5; D uncertain. This CDR3 comprises 15 residues. Germline CDR1 reads SGHDT; CDR2 reads YYEEEE. The V and J ends lost 0 bases and 4 bases respectively, with 13 bases between them. The CDR3, as DNA: TGTGCCAGCAGCTTGGCTACTCAAGCTGGAGAGACCCAGTACTTC. This encodes CASSLATQAGETQYF. The full variable domain, rest sourced from reference TRBV5-6 and TRBJ2-5, is DAGVTQSPTHLIKTRGQQVTLRCSPKSGHDTVSWYQQALGQGPQFIFQYYEEEERQRGNFPDRFSGHQFPNYSSELNVNALLLGDSALYLCASSLATQAGETQYFGPGTRLLVL.

This chain joins TRBV7-8 and TRBJ2-1, with D perhaps TRBD1 (5 bases). The V gene's germline CDR1 is SGHVS and CDR2 FQNEAQ. There are 13 residues in the CDR3. Trimming removed 7 bases from V and 4 bases from J, with 11 bases in between. The CDR3 DNA reads TGTGCCAGCAACCAAGGGGATTACAATGAGCAGTTCTTC. Its protein is CASNQGDYNEQFF. Full variable domain (rest looked up from reference TRBV7-8 and TRBJ2-1): GAGVSQSPRYKVAKRGQDVALRCDPISGHVSLFWYQQALGQGPEFLTYFQNEAQLDKSGLPSDRFFAERPEGSVSTLKIQRTQQEDSAVYLCASNQGDYNEQFFGPGTRLTVL.

The rearrangement links TRBV12-5 to TRBJ2-2; 9 bases map to TRBD1. The germline gives CDR1 LGHNT, CDR2 FRNRAP. The CDR3 loop spans 19 amino acids. Unmatched junction bases numbered 17, after V lost 6 bases and J lost 3 bases. CDR3 amino acids: CASGPRTGDGLRDTGELFF. As DNA, the CDR3 is TGTGCTAGTGGCCCCAGGACAGGGGATGGATTAAGGGACACCGGGGAGCTGTTTTTT.

This chain connects TRBV9 to TRBJ2-3; TRBD2 agrees at 7 bases. V was clipped by 0 bases and J by 8 bases; unmatched bases: 3. This CDR3 has 13 residues. Germline V lookup: CDR1 SGDLS, CDR2 YYNGEE. The chain's CDR3 is CASSVAGGRTQYF. CDR3 sequence (DNA): TGTGCCAGCAGCGTAGCGGGAGGTCGTACGCAGTATTTT.

This chain uses TRBV2 with TRBJ2-4; the match to TRBD1 covers 8 bases. The V gene end was trimmed by 6 bases and the J gene end by 6 bases; junction bases not matched to a gene: 10. Germline V gene data show CDR1 as SNHLY and CDR2 as FYNNEI. The CDR3 is made up of 15 amino acids. This chain's CDR3 is CASRGMEGTGNIQYF. Written as DNA, the CDR3 is TGTGCCAGCAGGGGGATGGAAGGGACAGGAAACATTCAGTACTTC.